One sample yielded the 30 T cell receptor beta chains listed below, sequenced in a study of OX40 agonist ivuxolimab in advanced cancers. Only in-frame clones appear in the TCRdb table, and some are missing; sequencing was by immunoSEQ multiplex PCR. Of 15,000 to 20,000 clones listed, over 75% are singletons. Here the sequenced sample was CD4+ or CD8+ T cells sorted from blood, taken in a trial of the OX40 agonist ivuxolimab. These receptors were collected from an adult with an advanced solid tumor such as melanoma, head and neck, liver or kidney cancer.

The V and J genes are TRBV6-1 and TRBJ2-7; TRBD1 aligns across 9 bases. The CDR3 loop spans 12 amino acids. V dropped 10 bases and J dropped 2; count of bases not matched to a gene: 3. Looked up from germline, CDR1 is MNHNS and CDR2 is SASEGT. The chain's CDR3 is CATGTGPYEQYF. The CDR3 DNA follows: TGTGCCACCGGGACAGGGCCCTACGAGCAGTACTTC.

The chain is built from TRBV28 and TRBJ2-5, with TRBD2 identical over 13 bases. The CDR3 has 18 residues. CDR1 is MDHEN and CDR2 is SYDVKM in the germline V gene. J gave up 3 bases and V 5 bases, and 12 bases lay outside the gene matches. CDR3 in DNA: TGTGCCAGCAGTCCCGGGACTAGCGGGACCCTTTTGGAAGAGACCCAGTACTTC. This gives the protein CASSPGTSGTLLEETQYF.

The chain recombines TRBV29-1 with TRBJ2-7; 9 bases map to TRBD2. The ends lost 4 bases at V and 6 bases at J; junction bases unmatched: 10. This CDR3 has 14 residues. Germline V gene data show CDR1 as SQVTM and CDR2 as ANQGSEA. The CDR3 coding sequence is TGCAGCGTTGTGGCGGCGGGAGGGCCGGGCGAGCAGTACTTC. Translated: CSVVAAGGPGEQYF.

This chain connects TRBV27 to TRBJ2-3; tentatively, D is TRBD1 (5 bases). This CDR3 has 14 residues. Per germline, CDR1 MNHEY and CDR2 SMNVEV (reference sequence). Trimming stripped 1 base from V and 6 bases from J, with 11 bases between. The CDR3, as DNA: TGTGCCAGCAGTTTATTAGGGGTGGCCGATACGCAGTATTTT. This sequence encodes CASSLLGVADTQYF.

The rearrangement uses TRBV28 and TRBJ2-7; D may be TRBD1 or TRBD2 (5 bases each). The CDR3 has 13 amino acids. Trimming cost V 2 bases and J 4 bases, with 9 bases left between them. Looked up from germline, CDR1 is MDHEN and CDR2 is SYDVKM. The CDR3 coding sequence is TGTGCCAGCAGTTTACGAGGGGTATACGAGCAGTACTTC. The encoded protein is CASSLRGVYEQYF.

In its sample, this clone was seen a few times. This chain connects TRBV9 to TRBJ2-7; 10 bases align to TRBD2. Germline-derived CDR1 and CDR2 are SGDLS and YYNGEE. V lost 4 bases and J lost 3; bases outside the gene matches: 4. The CDR3 sequence is 14 residues long. CDR3 nucleotide sequence: TGTGCCAGCAGCCCCACTAGCGGGATCTACGAGCAGTACTTC. It is translated as CASSPTSGIYEQYF.

The V gene is TRBV27, the J gene TRBJ1-3, with a weak D call TRBD1 (6 bases). The germline CDR1 and CDR2 sequences are MNHEY and SMNVEV (reference sequence). Trimming took off 7 bases at V and 1 base at J, with 14 bases between the two ends. The length of the CDR3 is 15 residues. The CDR3 sequence is CASIIQGPSGNTIYF. CDR3 bases: TGTGCCAGCATTATACAGGGCCCTTCTGGAAACACCATATATTTT.

This sequence joins TRBV6-1 and TRBJ2-1; weak D call: TRBD1 (6 bases). The V gene's germline CDR1 is MNHNS and CDR2 SASEGT. V lost 6 bases, J lost 6 bases, and 18 bases lay in between. CDR3 length: 15 amino acids. Here the CDR3 DNA reads TGTGCCAGCAGCCCCGACAGGCCAAACTCCAATGAGCAGTTCTTC. It codes for CASSPDRPNSNEQFF.

The chain is built from TRBV5-6 and TRBJ2-5; possible D gene TRBD1, 5 bases. Trimming took 0 bases from V and 5 from J, leaving 17 bases between them. This CDR3 region has 16 residues. Germline V CDR1 and CDR2: SGHDT, YYEEEE. CDR3 DNA: TGTGCCAGCAGCTTGGCTCGGACACTTGTGGGGGAGACCCAGTACTTC. It encodes CASSLARTLVGETQYF.

The chain combines TRBV11-2 with TRBJ2-1, with 12 bases lining up with TRBD2. From germline, CDR1 is SGHAT and CDR2 FQNNGV. The CDR3 extends over 20 amino acids. V lost 0 bases, J lost 9 bases, and 18 bases stayed unmatched. CDR3 in DNA: TGTGCCAGCAGCTTAGAGTCGGCAGGGATGCGACTAGCGGGAGCGGGTGAGCAGTTCTTC. This codes for CASSLESAGMRLAGAGEQFF.

The sample holds many counts of this clone. The chain combines TRBV19 with TRBJ2-3; possibly TRBD2 for D (6 bases). The germline V gene encodes CDR1 LNHDA and CDR2 SQIVND (reference sequence). The germline V and J ends were trimmed by 5 bases and 6 bases, with 15 bases remaining between them. The CDR3 has 14 residues. The DNA for the CDR3 is TGTGCCAGTAGTCCCCTCCCAGGGACTGATACGCAGTATTTT. Amino acids: CASSPLPGTDTQYF.

This clone showed up just a few times. The V call is TRBV27, the J call TRBJ1-2, with D uncertain. V was clipped by 4 bases and J by 0 bases, with 15 bases between them. The V gene's germline CDR1 is MNHEY and CDR2 SMNVEV (reference sequence). This CDR3 region has 16 residues. CDR3 region: CASSSYYAGANYGYTF. Written as DNA, the CDR3 is TGTGCCAGCAGTTCCTATTACGCCGGGGCTAACTATGGCTACACCTTC.

This rearrangement joins TRBV5-4 to TRBJ2-1; a possible D gene is TRBD2 (5 bases). V shed 2 bases and J shed 4 bases, with 7 bases lying between them. CDR1 is SGHNT, CDR2 YYREEE, per germline (reference sequence). This CDR3 has 13 amino acids. The CDR3 DNA sequence: TGTGCCAGCAGCTTCGGGAATTACAATGAGCAGTTCTTC. Protein sequence: CASSFGNYNEQFF.

The chain joins TRBV9 to TRBJ2-5; TRBD1 or TRBD2 may be the D gene (5 bases each). The V end was cut by 4 bases, the J end by 1 base, with 14 bases between. Per germline, CDR1 SGDLS and CDR2 YYNGEE. The CDR3 has 15 residues. CDR3 nucleotides: TGTGCCAGCAGCCCAGGGTGGGGACCCCAAGAGACCCAGTACTTC. Translation: CASSPGWGPQETQYF.

The chain is built from TRBV5-5 and TRBJ1-2; a weak D match, TRBD1 (5 bases). Trimming cost V 4 bases and J 6 bases, with 16 bases left between them. The germline V gene encodes CDR1 SGHKS and CDR2 YYEKEE (reference sequence). CDR3 length: 14 residues. The DNA of the CDR3 is TGTGCCAGCAGCCTTTTAGGGGCGCCCGATGGCTACACCTTC. This sequence encodes CASSLLGAPDGYTF.

The rearrangement links TRBV28 to TRBJ1-1, with 9 bases lining up with TRBD1. The length of the CDR3 is 15 residues. V shed 4 bases and J 4 bases; nucleotides not matched to a gene: 7. Germline assignment: CDR1 MDHEN and CDR2 SYDVKM. CDR3 nucleotides: TGTGCCAGCAGTTGGGACAGGGAAGGCCCCACTGAAGCTTTCTTT. Translation gives CASSWDREGPTEAFF.

The V gene is TRBV13, the J gene TRBJ1-1, with TRBD1 as a possible D gene (6 bases). The CDR3 spans 15 residues. With 5 bases removed from V and 6 bases from J, the gap between germline ends came to 19 bases. The germline gives CDR1 PRHDT, CDR2 FYEKMQ (reference sequence). The CDR3 loop is CASSPASGAIAEAFF. CDR3 bases: TGTGCCAGCAGCCCCGCCTCGGGGGCGATCGCTGAAGCTTTCTTT. Combining the CDR3 with reference TRBV13 and TRBJ1-1 gives the whole variable domain AAGVIQSPRHLIKEKRETATLKCYPIPRHDTVYWYQQGPGQDPQFLISFYEKMQSDKGSIPDRFSAQQFSDYHSELNMSSLELGDSALYFCASSPASGAIAEAFFGQGTRLTVV.

V usage is TRBV6-4 and J usage is TRBJ2-2; 8 bases fit TRBD2. The CDR3 loop spans 14 amino acids. Germline CDR1 MRHNA, CDR2 SNTAGT. V shed 5 bases, J shed 10 bases, and the junction held 9 bases outside the gene matches. For the CDR3, the DNA is TGTGCCAGCAGTAAAGGACTAGCCGGAGAGGAGCTGTTTTTT. Amino acid sequence: CASSKGLAGEELFF.

This clone is medium-sized in the sample. This chain connects TRBV5-4 to TRBJ1-4; 7 bases match TRBD1. The V and J ends lost 6 bases and 4 bases, in that order; junction bases with no gene match: 9. There are 15 residues in the CDR3. Germline V gene data show CDR1 as SGHNT and CDR2 as YYREEE (reference sequence). CDR3 coding DNA: TGTGCCAGCACCACGGTGGGACAGAATAATGAAAAACTGTTTTTT. This translates into CASTTVGQNNEKLFF.

The rearrangement joins TRBV5-1 to TRBJ2-1; TRBD2 is a possible D gene (6 bases). The germline gives CDR1 SGHRS, CDR2 YFSETQ. The ends were cut back, 4 bases at V and 0 bases at J, with 23 bases in the middle. The CDR3 spans 19 residues. The CDR3 nucleotides are TGCGCCAGCAGCCCCGGGACTTGGGCTAGGCCGAGCTCCTACAATGAGCAGTTCTTC. This encodes CASSPGTWARPSSYNEQFF.

This sequence joins TRBV12-5 and TRBJ2-1, with 9 nucleotides matching TRBD2. V lost 7 bases and J lost 5; bases outside the gene matches: 3. CDR1 and CDR2 from the germline V gene are LGHNT and FRNRAP. This CDR3 is built from 13 residues. The chain's CDR3 is CASVSGGHNEQFF. In nucleotides, the CDR3 is TGTGCTAGTGTTAGCGGGGGACACAATGAGCAGTTCTTC.

This chain joins TRBV5-1 and TRBJ2-1; D is ambiguous. Trimming took off 3 bases at V and 3 bases at J, with 7 bases between the two ends. CDR1 is SGHRS, CDR2 YFSETQ, per germline. The CDR3 is made up of 13 amino acids. CDR3 sequence reads: CASSSLSYNEQFF. The CDR3, as DNA: TGCGCCAGCAGCTCCCTCAGCTACAATGAGCAGTTCTTC.

This clone is medium-sized. The CDR3 protein is CASSQEGRGGQPQHF. The CDR3 nucleotides are TGCGCCAGCAGCCAAGAGGGGAGAGGGGGGCAGCCCCAGCATTTT. The rearrangement uses TRBV4-1 and TRBJ1-5; D may be TRBD1 (6 bases). This CDR3 is 15 amino acids long. Germline V gives CDR1 MGHRA, CDR2 YSYEKL. Trimming shortened V by 0 bases and J by 7 bases, and 13 bases separated the two germline ends.

About this clone itself: The identical CDR3 is also encoded by other nucleotide sequences in the sample. The rearrangement joins TRBV11-2 to TRBJ1-2; perhaps TRBD1 as D (5 bases). CDR3 length: 13 residues. V gave up 3 bases and J gave up 2 bases, with 7 bases separating them. Per the germline V gene, CDR1 is SGHAT and CDR2 is FQNNGV. The CDR3 DNA reads as TGTGCCAGCAGCTTGGGGGGGAACTATGGCTACACCTTC. As protein: CASSLGGNYGYTF.

Comment on this clone: Being one base from a much bigger clone, this may be a read error. CDR3 coding DNA: TGTGCCAGCAGCTTGGCAGGGTTCTACAATGAGCAGTTCTTC. Its translation is CASSLAGFYNEQFF. The gene calls are TRBV6-5 and TRBJ2-1, with D tentatively TRBD1 (5 bases). The germline V and J ends were trimmed by 6 bases and 3 bases, with 12 bases remaining between them. This CDR3 has 14 residues. Germline V gives CDR1 MNHEY, CDR2 SVGAGI.

In its sample, this clone is large. The chain employs TRBV7-9 and TRBJ2-3; D is uncertain. The CDR3 is 14 amino acids. Germline loops: CDR1 SEHNR, CDR2 FQNEAQ (reference sequence). The V end lost 6 bases, the J end lost 1 base, and 11 bases lay between the germline ends. The CDR3 protein is CASRGAWGTDTQYF. The CDR3 DNA reads as TGTGCCAGCAGAGGAGCGTGGGGCACAGATACGCAGTATTTT. Based on the CDR3 plus reference TRBV7-9 and TRBJ2-3, the full variable domain is DTGVSQNPRHKITKRGQNVTFRCDPISEHNRLYWYRQTLGQGPEFLTYFQNEAQLEKSRLLSDRFSAERPKGSFSTLEIQRTEQGDSAMYLCASRGAWGTDTQYFGPGTRLTVL.

This rearrangement joins TRBV27 to TRBJ2-7; tentatively, D is TRBD1 or TRBD2 (5 bases each). Trimming took 2 bases from V and 4 from J, leaving 9 bases between them. CDR3 length: 13 amino acids. Germline lookup yields CDR1 MNHEY and CDR2 SMNVEV (reference sequence). In DNA, the CDR3 is TGTGCCAGCAGTTTACGAGGGGTATACGAGCAGTACTTC. It codes for CASSLRGVYEQYF.

The gene calls are TRBV6-1 and TRBJ2-7; D unresolved. V was shortened by 2 bases and J by 2 bases, with 7 bases between the two germline ends. In germline, CDR1 is MNHNS, CDR2 SASEGT. This CDR3 contains 13 residues. This chain's CDR3 is CASSEIGPYEQYF. The CDR3 DNA follows: TGTGCCAGCAGTGAAATCGGTCCCTACGAGCAGTACTTC.

The chain recombines TRBV28 with TRBJ2-7, with D unresolved. This CDR3 region has 14 residues. In germline, CDR1 is MDHEN, CDR2 SYDVKM. V was trimmed by 3 bases and J by 2 bases, leaving 11 bases between them. The chain's CDR3 is CASSFGSRTYEQYF. DNA of the CDR3: TGTGCCAGCAGTTTCGGGTCGAGGACCTACGAGCAGTACTTC.

This clone occurred once. The chain has TRBV9 and TRBJ2-7; the D is unclear. V was clipped by 1 base and J by 5 bases, with 13 bases between them. This CDR3 has 14 amino acids. The germline V gene has CDR1 SGDLS and CDR2 YYNGEE. The CDR3 region has the DNA TGTGCCAGCAGCGTATACGGAAAAGGGCACGAGCAGTACTTC. Its protein product is CASSVYGKGHEQYF.